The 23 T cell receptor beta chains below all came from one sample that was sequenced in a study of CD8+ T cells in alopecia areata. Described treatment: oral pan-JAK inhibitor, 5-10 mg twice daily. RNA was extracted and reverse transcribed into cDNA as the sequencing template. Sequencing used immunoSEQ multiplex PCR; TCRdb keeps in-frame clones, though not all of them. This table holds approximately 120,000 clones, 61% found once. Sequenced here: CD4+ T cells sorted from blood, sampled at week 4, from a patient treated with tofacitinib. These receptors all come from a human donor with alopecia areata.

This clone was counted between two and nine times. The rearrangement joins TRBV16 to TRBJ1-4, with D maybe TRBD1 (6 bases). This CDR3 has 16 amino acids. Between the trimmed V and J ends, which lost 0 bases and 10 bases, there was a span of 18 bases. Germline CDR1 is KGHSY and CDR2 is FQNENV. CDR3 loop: CASSQSTGQGVGKLFF. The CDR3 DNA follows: TGTGCCAGCAGCCAATCAACAGGGCAGGGAGTAGGAAAACTGTTTTTT.

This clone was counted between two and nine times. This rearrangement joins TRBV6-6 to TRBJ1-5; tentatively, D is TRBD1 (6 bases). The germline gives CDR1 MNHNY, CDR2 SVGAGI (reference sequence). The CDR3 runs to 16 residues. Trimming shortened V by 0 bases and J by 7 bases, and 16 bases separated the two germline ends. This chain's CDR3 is CASSYSGWGGLQPQHF. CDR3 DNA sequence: TGTGCCAGCAGTTACTCCGGTTGGGGGGGCCTACAGCCCCAGCATTTT.

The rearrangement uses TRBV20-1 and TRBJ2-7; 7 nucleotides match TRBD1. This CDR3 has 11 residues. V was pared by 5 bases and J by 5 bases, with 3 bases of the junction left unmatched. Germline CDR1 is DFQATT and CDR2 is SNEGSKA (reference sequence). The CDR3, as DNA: TGCAGTGCTCAACAGGGGAACGAGCAGTACTTC. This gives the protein CSAQQGNEQYF.

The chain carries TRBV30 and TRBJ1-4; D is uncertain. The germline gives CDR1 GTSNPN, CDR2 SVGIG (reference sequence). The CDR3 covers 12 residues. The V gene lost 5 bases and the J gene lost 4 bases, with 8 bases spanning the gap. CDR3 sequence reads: CAWRSYNEKLFF. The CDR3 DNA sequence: TGTGCCTGGCGGAGTTATAATGAAAAACTGTTTTTT.

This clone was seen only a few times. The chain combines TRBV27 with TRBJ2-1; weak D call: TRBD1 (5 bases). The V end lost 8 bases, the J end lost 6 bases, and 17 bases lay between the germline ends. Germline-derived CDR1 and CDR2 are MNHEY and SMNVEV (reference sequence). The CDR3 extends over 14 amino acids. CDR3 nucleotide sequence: TGTGCCAGCGGTAACAGGTACCTGGGCAATGAGCAGTTCTTC. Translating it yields CASGNRYLGNEQFF.

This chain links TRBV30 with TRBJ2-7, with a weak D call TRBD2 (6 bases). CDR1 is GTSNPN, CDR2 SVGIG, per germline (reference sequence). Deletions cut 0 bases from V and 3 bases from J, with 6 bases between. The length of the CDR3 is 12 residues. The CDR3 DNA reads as TGTGCCTGGAGTGTTAGCGGCTACGAGCAGTACTTC. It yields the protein CAWSVSGYEQYF.

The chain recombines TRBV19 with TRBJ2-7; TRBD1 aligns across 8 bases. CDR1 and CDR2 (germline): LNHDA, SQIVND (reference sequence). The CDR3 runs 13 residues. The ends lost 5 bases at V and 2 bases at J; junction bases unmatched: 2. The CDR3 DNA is TGTGCCAGTAGTCAACAGGGGGCCTACGAGCAGTACTTC. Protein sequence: CASSQQGAYEQYF.

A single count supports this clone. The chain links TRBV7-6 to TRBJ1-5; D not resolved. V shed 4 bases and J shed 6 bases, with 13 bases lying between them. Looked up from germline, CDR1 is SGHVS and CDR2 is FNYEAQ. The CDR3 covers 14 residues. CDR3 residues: CASSSTGVSQPQHF. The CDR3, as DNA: TGTGCCAGCAGCTCCACTGGGGTTAGTCAGCCCCAGCATTTT.

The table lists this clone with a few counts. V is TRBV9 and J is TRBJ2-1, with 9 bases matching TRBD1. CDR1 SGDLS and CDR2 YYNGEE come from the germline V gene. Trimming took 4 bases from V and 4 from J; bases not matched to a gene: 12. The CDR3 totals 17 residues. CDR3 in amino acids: CASSPSVGTGMYNEQFF. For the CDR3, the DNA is TGTGCCAGCAGCCCCTCGGTCGGGACAGGGATGTACAATGAGCAGTTCTTC.

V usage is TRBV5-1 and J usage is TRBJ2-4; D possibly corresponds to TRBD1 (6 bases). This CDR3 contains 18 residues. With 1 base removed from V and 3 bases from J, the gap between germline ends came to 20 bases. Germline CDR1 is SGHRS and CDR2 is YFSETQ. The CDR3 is CASSLYTAQGPLKNIQYF. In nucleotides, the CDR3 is TGCGCCAGCAGCTTGTATACGGCACAGGGTCCGCTCAAAAACATTCAGTACTTC.

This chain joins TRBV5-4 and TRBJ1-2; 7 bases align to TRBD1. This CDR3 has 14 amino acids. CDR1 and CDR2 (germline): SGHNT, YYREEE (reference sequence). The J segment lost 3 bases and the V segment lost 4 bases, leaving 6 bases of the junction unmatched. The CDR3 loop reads CASSVDRFDYGYTF. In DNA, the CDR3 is TGTGCCAGCAGCGTGGACAGGTTTGACTATGGCTACACCTTC.

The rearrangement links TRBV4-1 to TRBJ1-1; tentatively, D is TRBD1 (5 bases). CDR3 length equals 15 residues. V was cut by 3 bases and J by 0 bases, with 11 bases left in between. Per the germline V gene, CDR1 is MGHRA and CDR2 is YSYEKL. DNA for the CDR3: TGCGCCAGCAGCCACGGGGGACTGATGAACACTGAAGCTTTCTTT. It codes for CASSHGGLMNTEAFF.

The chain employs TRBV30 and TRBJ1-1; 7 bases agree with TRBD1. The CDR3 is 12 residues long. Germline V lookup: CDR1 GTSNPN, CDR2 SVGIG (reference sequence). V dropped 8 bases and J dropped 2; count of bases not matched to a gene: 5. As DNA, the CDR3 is TGTGCCGGAAACAGGGGTAACACTGAAGCTTTCTTT. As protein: CAGNRGNTEAFF. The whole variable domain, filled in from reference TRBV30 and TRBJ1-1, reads SQTIHQWPATLVQPVGSPLSLECTVEGTSNPNLYWYRQAAGRGLQLLFYSVGIGQISSEVPQNLSASRPQDRQFILSSKKLLLSDSGFYLCAGNRGNTEAFFGQGTRLTVV.

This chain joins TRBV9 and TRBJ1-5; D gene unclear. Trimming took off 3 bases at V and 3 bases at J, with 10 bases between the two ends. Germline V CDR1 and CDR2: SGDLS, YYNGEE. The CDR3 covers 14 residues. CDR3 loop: CASSEQAINQPQHF. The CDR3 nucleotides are TGTGCCAGCAGCGAGCAGGCCATCAATCAGCCCCAGCATTTT.

The CDR3: CAWRTRGDYTEAFF. In DNA form, the CDR3 reads TGTGCCTGGAGGACGCGGGGAGACTACACTGAAGCTTTCTTT. The rearrangement links TRBV30 to TRBJ1-1, with D hard to call. Germline V gene sequence: CDR1 GTSNPN, CDR2 SVGIG (reference sequence). The CDR3 length is 14 residues. Trimming removed 3 bases at V and 3 bases at J, with 14 bases between.

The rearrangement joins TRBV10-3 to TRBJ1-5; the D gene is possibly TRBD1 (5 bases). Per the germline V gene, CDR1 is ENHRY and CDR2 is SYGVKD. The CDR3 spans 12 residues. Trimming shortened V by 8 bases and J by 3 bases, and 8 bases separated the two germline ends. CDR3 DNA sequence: TGTGCCATCCAGGGTACCAATCAGCCCCAGCATTTT. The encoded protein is CAIQGTNQPQHF.

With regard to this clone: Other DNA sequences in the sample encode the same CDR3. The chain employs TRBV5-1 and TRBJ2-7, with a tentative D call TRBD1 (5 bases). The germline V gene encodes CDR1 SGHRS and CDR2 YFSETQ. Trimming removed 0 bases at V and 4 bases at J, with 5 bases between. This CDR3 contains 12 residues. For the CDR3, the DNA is TGCGCCAGCAGCTTGGACAGGTACGAGCAGTACTTC. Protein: CASSLDRYEQYF.

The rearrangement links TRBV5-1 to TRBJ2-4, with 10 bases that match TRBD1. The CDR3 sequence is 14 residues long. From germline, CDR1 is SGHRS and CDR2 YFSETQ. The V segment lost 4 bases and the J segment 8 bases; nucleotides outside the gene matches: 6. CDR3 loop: CASSVGTGVDIQYF. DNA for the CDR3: TGCGCCAGCAGCGTAGGGACAGGGGTGGACATTCAGTACTTC.

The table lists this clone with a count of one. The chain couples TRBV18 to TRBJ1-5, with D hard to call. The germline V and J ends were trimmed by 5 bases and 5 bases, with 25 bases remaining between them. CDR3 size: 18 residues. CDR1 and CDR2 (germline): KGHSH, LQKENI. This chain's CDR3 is CASSTSPGWGTVDQPQHF. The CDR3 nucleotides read TGTGCCAGCTCAACCAGCCCGGGTTGGGGTACTGTTGATCAGCCCCAGCATTTT.

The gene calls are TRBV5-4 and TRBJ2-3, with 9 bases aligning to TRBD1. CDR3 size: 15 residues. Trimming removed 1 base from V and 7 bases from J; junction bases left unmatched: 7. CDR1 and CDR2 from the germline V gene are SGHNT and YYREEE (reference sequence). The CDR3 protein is CASSLQGTGPHTQYF. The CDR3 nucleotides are TGTGCCAGCAGCTTGCAAGGGACAGGGCCCCATACGCAGTATTTT.

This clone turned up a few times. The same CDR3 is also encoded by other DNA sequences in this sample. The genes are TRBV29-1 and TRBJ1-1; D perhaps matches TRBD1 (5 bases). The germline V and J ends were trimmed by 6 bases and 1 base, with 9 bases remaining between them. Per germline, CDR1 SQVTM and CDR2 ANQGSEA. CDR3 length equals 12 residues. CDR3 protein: CSVQGQNTEAFF. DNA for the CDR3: TGCAGCGTCCAAGGACAGAACACTGAAGCTTTCTTT.

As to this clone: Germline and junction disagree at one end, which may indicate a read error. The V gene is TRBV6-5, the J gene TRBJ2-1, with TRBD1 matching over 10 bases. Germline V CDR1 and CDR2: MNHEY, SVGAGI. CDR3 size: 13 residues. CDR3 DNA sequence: TGTGCCAGCAGGACAGGGGGCAGCGCGGGATATGTCTTC. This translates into CASRTGGSAGYVF.

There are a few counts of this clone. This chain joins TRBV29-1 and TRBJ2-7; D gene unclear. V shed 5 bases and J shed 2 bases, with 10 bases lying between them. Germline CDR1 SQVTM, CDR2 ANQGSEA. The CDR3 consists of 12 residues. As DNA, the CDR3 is TGCAGCGTTTTCGAGTCGCCCTACGAGCAGTACTTC. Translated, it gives CSVFESPYEQYF.